These 8 T cell receptor beta chains came from one sample sequenced in a study of cytomegalovirus exposure and HLA in healthy donors. The PCR was carried out with 60 Vbeta primers and 13 Jbeta primers. Some clones are missing from TCRdb's copy, which holds only in-frame ones; the method was immunoSEQ multiplex PCR. Among fewer than 180,000 clones, approximately 60% were seen once, and the ten largest hold around 7.1%. Sequenced input: PBMCs. The receptor set was obtained from a woman aged 60-70 years in good health and CMV-seropositive.

CDR3 in amino acids: CASSLTTGAAGELFF. CDR3 coding DNA: TGCGCCAGCAGCTTGACAACAGGGGCGGCCGGGGAGCTGTTTTTT. The chain recombines TRBV5-1 with TRBJ2-2; 7 positions agree with TRBD1. The V gene's germline CDR1 is SGHRS and CDR2 YFSETQ. V lost 1 base and J lost 6; bases outside the gene matches: 6. The CDR3 is 15 residues long.

The chain carries TRBV7-9 and TRBJ1-3; TRBD1 matches at 8 bases. Germline CDR1 and CDR2: SEHNR and FQNEAQ (reference sequence). The V and J ends lost 2 bases and 11 bases, in that order; junction bases with no gene match: 5. CDR3 length: 13 residues. The CDR3 DNA reads as TGTGCCAGCAGCTTACAGGGGGCGTCGGCCATATATTTT. It codes for CASSLQGASAIYF.

The V and J genes are TRBV7-3 and TRBJ2-1; the D is unclear. This CDR3 spans 15 amino acids. CDR1 is SGHTA, CDR2 FQGTGA, per germline. V was shortened by 4 bases and J by 0 bases, with 10 bases between the two germline ends. The CDR3 DNA sequence: TGTGCCAGCAGCTCCTTCGATAGCTCCTACAATGAGCAGTTCTTC. Amino acids: CASSSFDSSYNEQFF.

This clone was detected a few times. The rearrangement links TRBV30 to TRBJ2-5; a possible D gene is TRBD2 (5 bases). Germline values: CDR1 GTSNPN, CDR2 SVGIG (reference sequence). Deletions cut 7 bases from V and 5 bases from J, with 14 bases between. This CDR3 region has 12 residues. CDR3 loop: CAFRRGKETQYF. DNA of the CDR3: TGTGCCTTCCGGAGAGGGAAGGAGACCCAGTACTTC.

In DNA, the CDR3 is TGCGCCAGCAGCCCCGTACAGGGGGCGTATGGAAACACCATATATTTT. It translates to CASSPVQGAYGNTIYF. The chain uses TRBV5-1 and TRBJ1-3; 9 bases align to TRBD1. Looked up from germline, CDR1 is SGHRS and CDR2 is YFSETQ. CDR3 length equals 16 residues. Germline trimming cut 4 bases from V and 3 bases from J; bases unmatched to any gene: 8.

The count of this clone is one. The V and J genes are TRBV18 and TRBJ1-2; 7 nucleotides align to TRBD1. The germline V gene encodes CDR1 KGHSH and CDR2 LQKENI. The CDR3 sequence is 13 residues long. After removal of 4 bases from V and 2 bases from J, the junction contained 1 base not matched to a gene. Here the CDR3 DNA reads TGTGCCAGCTCACGGGACAGAAACTATGGCTACACCTTC. Protein: CASSRDRNYGYTF.

V usage is TRBV9 and J usage is TRBJ2-7, with TRBD1 matching 7 bases. Germline V gene data show CDR1 as SGDLS and CDR2 as YYNGEE. This CDR3 is 17 amino acids long. After removal of 4 bases from V and 2 bases from J, the junction contained 15 bases not matched to a gene. The CDR3 region is CASSPLESGTDTYEQYF. The CDR3 DNA sequence: TGTGCCAGCAGCCCTCTCGAGTCCGGGACAGATACCTACGAGCAGTACTTC.

The chain couples TRBV6-4 to TRBJ2-3; 9 bases are shared with TRBD2. CDR3 length: 15 amino acids. The germline CDR1 and CDR2 sequences are MRHNA and SNTAGT. With 6 bases clipped from V and 3 bases from J, the junction kept 7 bases outside the gene matches. The CDR3 loop is CASSKAGGGTDTQYF. The CDR3 nucleotides read TGTGCCAGCAGCAAAGCGGGAGGAGGGACAGATACGCAGTATTTT.